This section outlines one TCR beta chain sequence together with its context. Its antigen is as yet unknown. Vbeta (60) and Jbeta (13) primers were used in the PCR. Per the authors' pipeline: Per a later analysis, the number of unique TCR beta chains was some 82 million, of which roughly 10 million were shared. Generated by immunoSEQ multiplex PCR, the TCRdb table keeps only in-frame clones and is missing some. The V and J calls and the clone size are those of that table, but D and trimming were determined from the DNA. The table for this sample gives over 100,000 clones. This sample was taken from a study of cytomegalovirus exposure and HLA in healthy donors. Study findings and constraints: CMV antigen specificity was confirmed in vitro for a few CMV-associated chains. TCR beta sequences reportedly predicted most subjects' HLA-A and HLA-B alleles accurately.

Nominal health characterized the donors when sampled, though unrecorded immune exposures were likely. The germline V gene encodes CDR1 SNHLY and CDR2 FYNNEI. V trimming: 2 bases; J trimming: 3 bases; junction bases outside the gene matches: 5. The CDR3 length is 15 residues. The chain employs TRBV2 and TRBJ1-1, with 8 bases that match TRBD1. Sequencing input: PBMCs. The source is a man aged 25-45 years in good health and CMV-seronegative. CDR3 region: CASSERRTGYTEAFF. As DNA, the CDR3 is TGTGCCAGCAGTGAACGAAGGACAGGGTACACTGAAGCTTTCTTT.